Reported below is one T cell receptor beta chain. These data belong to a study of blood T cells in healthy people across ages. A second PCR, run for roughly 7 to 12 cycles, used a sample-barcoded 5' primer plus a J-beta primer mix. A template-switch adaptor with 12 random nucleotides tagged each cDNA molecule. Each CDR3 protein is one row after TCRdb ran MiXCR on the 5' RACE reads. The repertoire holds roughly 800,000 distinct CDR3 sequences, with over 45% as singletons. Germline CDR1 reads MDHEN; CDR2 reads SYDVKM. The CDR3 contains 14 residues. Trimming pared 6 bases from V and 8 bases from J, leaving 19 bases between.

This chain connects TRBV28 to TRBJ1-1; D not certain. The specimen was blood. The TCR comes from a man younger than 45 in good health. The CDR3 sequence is CASSPHGDASEAFF. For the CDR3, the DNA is TGTGCCAGCAGCCCTCACGGAGATGCAAGCGAAGCTTTCTTT.